The TCR beta chain under discussion was sequenced for a study of OX40 agonist ivuxolimab in advanced cancers. Study in general: The study enrolled dose-escalation patients with hepatocellular carcinoma, melanoma, renal cell or head and neck cancer.

In this sample, this clone turned up once. Its antigen is unidentified. Patients were excluded for autoimmune disease history or systemic immunosuppression. The assay was immunoSEQ multiplex PCR, and TCRdb's table has in-frame clones only and misses some. The table lists around 78,000 clones, around 87% of them singletons. The CDR3 spans 16 residues. The germline gives CDR1 MDHEN, CDR2 SYDVKM. Trimming at V came to 4 bases and at J to 3 bases, leaving 10 bases not matched to a gene. Whole-study findings and limits: CD4+ T cells averaged fewer expanded clones than CD8+ T cells.

The chain employs TRBV28 and TRBJ2-7, with 9 bases fitting TRBD1. Here the sequenced sample was CD4+ or CD8+ T cells sorted from blood, taken in a trial of the OX40 agonist ivuxolimab. The sequence derives from an adult with an advanced solid tumor such as melanoma, head and neck, liver or kidney cancer. This CDR3 reads CASSSTIMTGGYEQYF. CDR3 sequence (DNA): TGTGCCAGCAGTTCGACAATCATGACAGGGGGCTACGAGCAGTACTTC.